The source of this T cell receptor beta chain is a study of beta chain features in type 1 diabetes. Across the whole study: The number of sorted cells examined across all samples was some 99,000,000. Findings and limits, study-wide: Shorter TCRB CDR3s, moderately but significantly so, were found in Type 1 diabetes patients in all four CD4+ subsets. VDJ junctions from patients with type 1 diabetes contained fewer insertions and more deletions. The question left open here concerned HLA type influencing TCRB rearrangement.

The V end was cut by 1 base, the J end by 11 bases, with 9 bases between. This CDR3 has 11 residues. The germline gives CDR1 SGHNT, CDR2 YYREEE (reference sequence). What was sequenced were expressed TCRB transcripts, since all of the isolated RNA had been reverse transcribed. Data came from immunoSEQ multiplex PCR; TCRdb stores just in-frame clones and leaves some out. This table has over 15,000 clones, more than 65% appearing once. Remarks on this clone: Its antigen is still unknown.

The sample was Tregs from blood. The TCR was taken from a man aged 30 to 45 with type 1 diabetes. The chain uses TRBV5-4 and TRBJ1-1; D may be TRBD1 (5 bases). The CDR3 bases are TGTGCCAGCAGCTTGCAGGGAAACGCTTTCTTT. Translation gives CASSLQGNAFF.